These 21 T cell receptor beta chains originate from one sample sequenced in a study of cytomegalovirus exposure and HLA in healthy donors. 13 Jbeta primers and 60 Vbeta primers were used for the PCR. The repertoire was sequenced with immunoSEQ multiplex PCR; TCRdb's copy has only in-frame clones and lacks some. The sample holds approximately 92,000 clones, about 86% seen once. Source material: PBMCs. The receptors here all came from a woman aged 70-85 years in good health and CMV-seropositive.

The CDR3 DNA follows: TGTGCCAGCAGCTCCCGACTAGCGGGAGAGGCAGATACGCAGTATTTT. Translation gives CASSSRLAGEADTQYF. The chain has TRBV11-3 and TRBJ2-3; 12 bases map to TRBD2. The CDR3 totals 16 residues. Germline V gene lookup returns CDR1 SGHNT and CDR2 YENEEA. With 4 bases clipped from V and 4 bases from J, the junction kept 6 bases outside the gene matches. Full variable domain (rest looked up from reference TRBV11-3 and TRBJ2-3): EAGVVQSPRYKIIEKKQPVAFWCNPISGHNTLYWYLQNLGQGPELLIRYENEEAVDDSQLPKDRFSAERLKGVDSTLKIQPAELGDSAVYLCASSSRLAGEADTQYFGPGTRLTVL.

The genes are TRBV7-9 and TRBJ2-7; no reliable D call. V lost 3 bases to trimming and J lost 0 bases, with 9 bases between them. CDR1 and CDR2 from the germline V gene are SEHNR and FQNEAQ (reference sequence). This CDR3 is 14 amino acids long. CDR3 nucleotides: TGTGCCAGCAGCTTTGGGCCGTACTCCTACGAGCAGTACTTC. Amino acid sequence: CASSFGPYSYEQYF.

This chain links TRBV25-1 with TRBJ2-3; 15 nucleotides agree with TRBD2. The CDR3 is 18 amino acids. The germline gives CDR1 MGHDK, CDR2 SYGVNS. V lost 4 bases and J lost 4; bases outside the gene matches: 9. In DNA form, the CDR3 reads TGTGCCAGCAGTGTCGGACTAGCGGGAGGGCCTCGCCCAGATACGCAGTATTTT. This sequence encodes CASSVGLAGGPRPDTQYF.

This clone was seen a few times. CDR3 loop: CASSILTGTNNSPLHF. CDR3 DNA sequence: TGTGCCAGTAGTATCTTGACAGGGACGAATAATTCACCCCTCCACTTT. This rearrangement joins TRBV19 to TRBJ1-6; 7 bases are a match to TRBD1. The CDR3 covers 16 residues. V trimming: 3 bases; J trimming: 5 bases; junction bases outside the gene matches: 7. CDR1 and CDR2 (germline): LNHDA, SQIVND (reference sequence).

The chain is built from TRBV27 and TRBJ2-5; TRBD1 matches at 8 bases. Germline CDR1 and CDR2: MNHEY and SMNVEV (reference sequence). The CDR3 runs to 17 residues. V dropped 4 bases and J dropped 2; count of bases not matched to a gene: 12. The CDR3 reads CASSSPRQGIRQETQYF. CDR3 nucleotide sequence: TGTGCCAGCAGTTCGCCCCGACAGGGGATCAGGCAAGAGACCCAGTACTTC.

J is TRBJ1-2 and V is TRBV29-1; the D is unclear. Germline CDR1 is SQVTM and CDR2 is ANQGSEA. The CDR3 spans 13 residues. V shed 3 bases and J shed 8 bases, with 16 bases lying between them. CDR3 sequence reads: CSVEVWADGGYTF. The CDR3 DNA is TGCAGCGTTGAGGTGTGGGCAGATGGGGGCTACACCTTC. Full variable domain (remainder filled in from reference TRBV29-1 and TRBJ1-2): SAVISQKPSRDICQRGTSLTIQCQVDSQVTMMFWYRQQPGQSLTLIATANQGSEATYESGFVIDKFPISRPNLTFSTLTVSNMSPEDSSIYLCSVEVWADGGYTFGSGTRLTVV.

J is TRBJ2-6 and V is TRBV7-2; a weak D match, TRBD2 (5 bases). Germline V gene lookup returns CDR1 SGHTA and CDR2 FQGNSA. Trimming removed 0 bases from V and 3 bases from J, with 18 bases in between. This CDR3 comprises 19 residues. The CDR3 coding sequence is TGTGCCAGCAGCTTAGCGTGGTCGGGGTTTGATAGTGGGGCCAACGTCCTGACTTTC. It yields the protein CASSLAWSGFDSGANVLTF.

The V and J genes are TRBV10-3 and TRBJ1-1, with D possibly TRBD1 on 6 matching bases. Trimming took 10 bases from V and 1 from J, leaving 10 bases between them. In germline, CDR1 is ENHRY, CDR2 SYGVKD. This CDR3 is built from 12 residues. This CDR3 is CASEGQNTEAFF. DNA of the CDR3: TGTGCCAGTGAGGGACAGAACACTGAAGCTTTCTTT.

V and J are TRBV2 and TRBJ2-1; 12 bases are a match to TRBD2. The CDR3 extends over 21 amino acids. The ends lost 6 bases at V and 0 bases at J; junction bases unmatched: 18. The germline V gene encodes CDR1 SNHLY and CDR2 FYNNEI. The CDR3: CASSARRRTSGTTISYNEQFF. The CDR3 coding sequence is TGTGCCAGCAGCGCCCGACGTAGGACTAGCGGGACCACGATCTCCTACAATGAGCAGTTCTTC.

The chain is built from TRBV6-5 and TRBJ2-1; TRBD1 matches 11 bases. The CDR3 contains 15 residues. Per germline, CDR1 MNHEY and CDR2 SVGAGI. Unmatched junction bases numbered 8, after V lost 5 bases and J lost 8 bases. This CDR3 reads CASSNPGQGADEQFF. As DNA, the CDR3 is TGTGCCAGCAGTAACCCAGGACAGGGGGCGGATGAGCAGTTCTTC.

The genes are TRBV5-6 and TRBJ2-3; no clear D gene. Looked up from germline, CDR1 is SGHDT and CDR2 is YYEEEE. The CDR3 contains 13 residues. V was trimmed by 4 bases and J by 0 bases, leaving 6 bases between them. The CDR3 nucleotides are TGTGCCAGCAGCCACAAAAGCACAGATACGCAGTATTTT. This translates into CASSHKSTDTQYF. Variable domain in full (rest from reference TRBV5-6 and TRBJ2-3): DAGVTQSPTHLIKTRGQQVTLRCSPKSGHDTVSWYQQALGQGPQFIFQYYEEEERQRGNFPDRFSGHQFPNYSSELNVNALLLGDSALYLCASSHKSTDTQYFGPGTRLTVL.

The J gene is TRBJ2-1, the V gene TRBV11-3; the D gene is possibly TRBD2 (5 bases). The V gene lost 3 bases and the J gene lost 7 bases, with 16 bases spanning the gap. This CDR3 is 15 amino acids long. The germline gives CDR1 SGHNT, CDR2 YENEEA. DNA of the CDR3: TGTGCCAGCAGCTTTATCCCAACGTCGGGGAATGAGCAGTTCTTC. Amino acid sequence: CASSFIPTSGNEQFF.

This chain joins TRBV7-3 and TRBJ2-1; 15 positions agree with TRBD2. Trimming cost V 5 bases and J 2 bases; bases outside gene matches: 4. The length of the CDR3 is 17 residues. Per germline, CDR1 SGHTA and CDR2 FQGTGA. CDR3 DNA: TGTGCCAGCAGCCCCGGGACTAGCGGGGGGCCCTACAATGAGCAGTTCTTC. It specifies CASSPGTSGGPYNEQFF.

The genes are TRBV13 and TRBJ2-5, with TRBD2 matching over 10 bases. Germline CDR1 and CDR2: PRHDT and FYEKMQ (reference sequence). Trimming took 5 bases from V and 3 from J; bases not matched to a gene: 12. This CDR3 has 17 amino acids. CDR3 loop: CASSAEGLAGVKETQYF. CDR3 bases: TGTGCCAGCAGCGCCGAGGGGCTAGCGGGAGTAAAAGAGACCCAGTACTTC.

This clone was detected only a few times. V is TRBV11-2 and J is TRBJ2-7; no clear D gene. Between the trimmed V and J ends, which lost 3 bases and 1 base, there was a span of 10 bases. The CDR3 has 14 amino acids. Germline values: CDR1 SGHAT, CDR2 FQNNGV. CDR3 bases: TGTGCCAGCAGCTTGTGGGCGTCGTCCTACGAGCAGTACTTC. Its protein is CASSLWASSYEQYF.

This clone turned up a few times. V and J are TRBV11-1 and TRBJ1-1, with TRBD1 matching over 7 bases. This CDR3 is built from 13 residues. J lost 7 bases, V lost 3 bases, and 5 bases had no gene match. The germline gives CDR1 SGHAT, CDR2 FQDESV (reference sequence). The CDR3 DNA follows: TGTGCCAGCAGCTTGGTAACAGGGGTTGAAGCTTTCTTT. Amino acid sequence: CASSLVTGVEAFF.

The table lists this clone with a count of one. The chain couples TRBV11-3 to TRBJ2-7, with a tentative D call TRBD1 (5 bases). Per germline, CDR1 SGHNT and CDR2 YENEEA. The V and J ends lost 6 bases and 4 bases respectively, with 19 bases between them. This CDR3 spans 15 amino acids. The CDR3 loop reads CASSFKGRDRYEQYF. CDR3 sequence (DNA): TGTGCCAGCAGTTTTAAGGGCAGGGATCGATACGAGCAGTACTTC.

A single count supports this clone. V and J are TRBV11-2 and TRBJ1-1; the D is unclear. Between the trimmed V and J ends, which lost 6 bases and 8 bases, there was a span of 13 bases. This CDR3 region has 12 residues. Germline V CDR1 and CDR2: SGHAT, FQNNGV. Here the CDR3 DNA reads TGTGCCAGCAGTCACGGGATCGGAGAAGCTTTCTTT. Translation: CASSHGIGEAFF.

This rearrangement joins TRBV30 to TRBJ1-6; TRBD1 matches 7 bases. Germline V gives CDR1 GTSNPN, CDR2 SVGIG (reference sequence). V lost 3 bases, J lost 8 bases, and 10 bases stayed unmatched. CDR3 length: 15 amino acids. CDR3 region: CAWSRQGAYDSPLHF. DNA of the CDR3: TGTGCCTGGAGCCGACAGGGAGCGTATGATTCACCCCTCCACTTT.

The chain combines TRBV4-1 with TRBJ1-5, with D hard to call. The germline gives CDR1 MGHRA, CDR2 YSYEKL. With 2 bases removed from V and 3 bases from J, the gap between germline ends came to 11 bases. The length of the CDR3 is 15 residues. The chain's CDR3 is CASSQRLGYNQPQHF. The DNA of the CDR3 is TGCGCCAGCAGCCAACGACTAGGGTACAATCAGCCCCAGCATTTT.

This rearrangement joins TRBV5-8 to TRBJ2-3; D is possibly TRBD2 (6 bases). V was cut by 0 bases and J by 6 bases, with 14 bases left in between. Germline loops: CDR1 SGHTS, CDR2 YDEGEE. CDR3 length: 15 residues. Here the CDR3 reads CASSLGDGSKDTQYF. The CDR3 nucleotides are TGTGCCAGCAGCTTGGGGGACGGGAGCAAGGATACGCAGTATTTT. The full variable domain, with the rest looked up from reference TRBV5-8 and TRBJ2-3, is EAGVTQSPTHLIKTRGQQATLRCSPISGHTSVYWYQQALGLGLQFLLWYDEGEERNRGNFPPRFSGRQFPNYSSELNVNALELEDSALYLCASSLGDGSKDTQYFGPGTRLTVL.